Listed below are T cell receptor beta chains from one sample, sequenced in a study of shared clonotypes between healthy human individuals. TCRdb's copy holds only in-frame clones and misses some; the assay was immunoSEQ multiplex PCR. This table holds 850,000 to 1,200,000 clones, roughly 70% found once. The source material was memory CD4+ T cells sorted from blood. The receptors derive from a man aged 18 to 35 in good health. The CDR3 runs from the conserved cysteine through the conserved F or W. A D gene is named only where the DNA matches it firmly. Size is omitted from some rows. Given values are once, few, many or a class for expanded clones.

v_gene: TRBV6-5; d_gene: NA; j_gene: TRBJ1-2; abundance: NA; CDR3nt: TGTGCCAGCAGCCGAGCTAGGGTGACGGACGGCTACACCTTC; CDR3aa: CASSRARVTDGYTF
v_gene: TRBV10-3; d_gene: TRBD2; j_gene: TRBJ2-1; abundance: few; CDR3nt: TGTGCCACCGGGCTGGCTAGCGGAAATGAGCAGTTCTTC; CDR3aa: CATGLASGNEQFF
v_gene: TRBV7-9; d_gene: TRBD2; j_gene: TRBJ2-3; abundance: NA; CDR3nt: TGTGCCAGCAGCCCAATAGCGGGGCTCACAGATACGCAGTATTTT; CDR3aa: CASSPIAGLTDTQYF
v_gene: TRBV7-8; d_gene: NA; j_gene: TRBJ1-2; abundance: NA; CDR3nt: TGTGCCAGCAGCTTAGTTGTGACCAACTATGGCTACACCTTC; CDR3aa: CASSLVVTNYGYTF
v_gene: TRBV2; d_gene: NA; j_gene: TRBJ1-2; abundance: NA; CDR3nt: TGTGCCAGCAGTTTTGGTCAGGCCGTAAACTATGGCTACACCTTC; CDR3aa: CASSFGQAVNYGYTF
v_gene: TRBV2; d_gene: NA; j_gene: TRBJ2-2; abundance: NA; CDR3nt: TGTGCCAGCAAGGGTCAGGGAGATACCGGGGAGCTGTTTTTT; CDR3aa: CASKGQGDTGELFF
v_gene: TRBV18; d_gene: TRBD1; j_gene: TRBJ1-2; abundance: NA; CDR3nt: TGTGCCAGCTCACCCTCAGGGACAGGGACGGTTAATGGCTACACCTTC; CDR3aa: CASSPSGTGTVNGYTF
v_gene: TRBV10-3; d_gene: NA; j_gene: TRBJ1-5; abundance: NA; CDR3nt: TGTGCCATCAGTGATCTACAGCCCCAGCATTTT; CDR3aa: CAISDLQPQHF
v_gene: TRBV2; d_gene: NA; j_gene: TRBJ1-1; abundance: NA; CDR3nt: TGTGCCAGCAGAGCCGTGACAGGCGGTGCGGCTTTCTTT; CDR3aa: CASRAVTGGAAFF
v_gene: TRBV2; d_gene: NA; j_gene: TRBJ1-4; abundance: NA; CDR3nt: TGTGCCAGCAGTGTTTATGGCGGTAATGAAAAACTGTTTTTT; CDR3aa: CASSVYGGNEKLFF
v_gene: TRBV6-6; d_gene: TRBD2; j_gene: TRBJ2-3; abundance: once; CDR3nt: TGTGCCAGCAGCCCGGGACTAACAAGCACAGATACGCAGTATTTT; CDR3aa: CASSPGLTSTDTQYF
v_gene: TRBV5-1; d_gene: NA; j_gene: TRBJ2-6; abundance: NA; CDR3nt: TGCGCCAGCAGCCCAGGGCTCCCTGGGGCCAACGTCCTGACTTTC; CDR3aa: CASSPGLPGANVLTF
v_gene: TRBV4-2; d_gene: NA; j_gene: TRBJ1-5; abundance: NA; CDR3nt: TGTGCCAGCAGCCAAGATTTAGGAGGGTTCAATCAGCCCCAGCATTTT; CDR3aa: CASSQDLGGFNQPQHF
v_gene: TRBV10-2; d_gene: NA; j_gene: TRBJ2-7; abundance: NA; CDR3nt: TGCGCCAGCAGTGAGGGGCAGGCAAAAATCTACGAGCAGTACTTC; CDR3aa: CASSEGQAKIYEQYF
v_gene: TRBV5-6; d_gene: TRBD1; j_gene: TRBJ2-2; abundance: NA; CDR3nt: TGTGCCAGCAGCTCCAGGGGGAGTCGCGGACCCGGGGAGCTGTTTTTT; CDR3aa: CASSSRGSRGPGELFF
v_gene: TRBV29-1; d_gene: NA; j_gene: TRBJ2-7; abundance: NA; CDR3nt: TGCAGCGTGAGGCAGACCTACGAGCAGTACTTC; CDR3aa: CSVRQTYEQYF